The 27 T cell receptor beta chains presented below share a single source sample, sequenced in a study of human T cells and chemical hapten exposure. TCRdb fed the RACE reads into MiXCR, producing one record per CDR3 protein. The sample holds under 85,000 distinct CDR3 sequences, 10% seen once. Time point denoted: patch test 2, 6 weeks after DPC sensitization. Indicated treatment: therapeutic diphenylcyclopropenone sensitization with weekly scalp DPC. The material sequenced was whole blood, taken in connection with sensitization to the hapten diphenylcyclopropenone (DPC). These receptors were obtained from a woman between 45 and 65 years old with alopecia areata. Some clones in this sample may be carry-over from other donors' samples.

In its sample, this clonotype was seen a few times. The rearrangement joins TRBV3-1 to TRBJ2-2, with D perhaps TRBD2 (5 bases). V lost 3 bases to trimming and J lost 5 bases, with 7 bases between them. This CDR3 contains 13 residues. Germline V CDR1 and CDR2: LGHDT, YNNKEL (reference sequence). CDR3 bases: TGTGCCAGCAGCCAGAGGACTACCGGGGAGCTGTTTTTT. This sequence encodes CASSQRTTGELFF.

The CDR3 region has the DNA TGTGCCAGCAGTTACTCGCGGGATGGTTACGAGCAGTACTTC. Translation gives CASSYSRDGYEQYF. The rearrangement uses TRBV6-5 and TRBJ2-7; TRBD2 might be the D (6 bases). CDR1 is MNHEY and CDR2 is SVGAGI in the germline V gene. Trimming stripped 0 bases from V and 4 bases from J, with 10 bases between. The CDR3 sequence is 14 residues long.

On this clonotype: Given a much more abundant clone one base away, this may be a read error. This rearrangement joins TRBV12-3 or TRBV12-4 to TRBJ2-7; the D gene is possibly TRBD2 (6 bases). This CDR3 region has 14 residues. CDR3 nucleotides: TGTGCCTGCAGTTTAGGCGCGGGGACCTACGAGCAGTACTTC. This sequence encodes CACSLGAGTYEQYF.

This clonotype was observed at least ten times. DNA of the CDR3: TGTGCCACCTCAAATACCTACAATGAGCAGTTCTTC. Protein: CATSNTYNEQFF. The rearrangement links TRBV6-2 or TRBV6-3 to TRBJ2-1; D gene unclear. The CDR3 covers 12 residues. From germline, CDR1 is MNHEY and CDR2 SVGEGT. Trimming removed 10 bases at V and 2 bases at J, with 9 bases between.

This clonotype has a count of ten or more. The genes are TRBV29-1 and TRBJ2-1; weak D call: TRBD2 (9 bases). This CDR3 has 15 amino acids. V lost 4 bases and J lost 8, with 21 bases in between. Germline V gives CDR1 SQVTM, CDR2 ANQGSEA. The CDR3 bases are TGCAGCGTTGGGACTAGCGCTATCAGGGGGCATGAGCAGTTCTTC. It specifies CSVGTSAIRGHEQFF.

The CDR3 sequence is CASKRDRESYEQYF. CDR3 DNA: TGTGCCAGCAAAAGGGACCGCGAATCCTACGAGCAGTACTTC. The rearrangement uses TRBV6-5 and TRBJ2-7; the D call may be TRBD1 or TRBD2 (5 bases each). Between the trimmed V and J ends, which lost 7 bases and 1 base, there was a span of 14 bases. Germline V gene sequence: CDR1 MNHEY, CDR2 SVGAGI. The CDR3 totals 14 residues.

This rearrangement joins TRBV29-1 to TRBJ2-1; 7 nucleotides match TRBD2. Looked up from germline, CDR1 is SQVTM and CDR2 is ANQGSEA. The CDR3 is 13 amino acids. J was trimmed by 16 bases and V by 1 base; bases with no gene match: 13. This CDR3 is CSVEVIRGRDYFF. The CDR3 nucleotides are TGCAGCGTTGAAGTTATAAGAGGGAGGGACTACTTCTTC.

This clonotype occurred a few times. The CDR3 bases are TGTGCCAGCACAAAGGGAGGGGCCCATGAGCAGTTCTTC. Its translation is CASTKGGAHEQFF. J is TRBJ2-1 and V is TRBV6-2 or TRBV6-3; 7 bases are a match to TRBD2. CDR3 length: 13 amino acids. Germline V gives CDR1 MNHEY, CDR2 SVGEGT. V was pared by 7 bases and J by 8 bases, with 8 bases of the junction left unmatched.

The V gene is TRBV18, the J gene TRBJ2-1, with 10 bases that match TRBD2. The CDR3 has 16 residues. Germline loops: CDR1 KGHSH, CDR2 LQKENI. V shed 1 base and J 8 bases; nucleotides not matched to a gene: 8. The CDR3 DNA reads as TGTGCCAGCTCACCACTTAGACCTAGCGGGAGCTATGAGCAGTTCTTC. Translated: CASSPLRPSGSYEQFF.

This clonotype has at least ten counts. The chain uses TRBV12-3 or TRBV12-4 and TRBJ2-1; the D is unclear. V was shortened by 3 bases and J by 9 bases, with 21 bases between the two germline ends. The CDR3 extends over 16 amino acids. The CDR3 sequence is CASSFNWAREVTEQFF. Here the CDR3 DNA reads TGTGCCAGCAGTTTCAACTGGGCACGAGAGGTCACTGAGCAGTTCTTC.

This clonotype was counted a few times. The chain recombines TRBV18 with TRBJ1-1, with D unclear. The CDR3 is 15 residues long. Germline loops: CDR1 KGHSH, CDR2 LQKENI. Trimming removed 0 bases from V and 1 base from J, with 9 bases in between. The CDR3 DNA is TGTGCCAGCTCACCACCTTCCGGGGAGAACACTGAAGCTTTCTTT. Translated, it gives CASSPPSGENTEAFF.

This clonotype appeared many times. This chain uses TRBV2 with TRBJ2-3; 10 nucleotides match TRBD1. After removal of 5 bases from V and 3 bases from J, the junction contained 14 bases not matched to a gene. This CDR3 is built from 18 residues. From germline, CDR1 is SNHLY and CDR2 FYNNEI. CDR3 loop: CASSPSLFDRGRTDTQYF. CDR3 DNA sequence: TGTGCCAGCAGTCCCTCCCTGTTCGACAGGGGGCGAACAGATACGCAGTATTTT.

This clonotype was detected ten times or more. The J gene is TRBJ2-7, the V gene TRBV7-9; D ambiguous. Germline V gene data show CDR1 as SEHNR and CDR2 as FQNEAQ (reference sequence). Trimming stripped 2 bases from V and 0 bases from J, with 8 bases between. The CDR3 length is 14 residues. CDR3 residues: CASSLTWASYEQYF. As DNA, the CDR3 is TGTGCCAGCAGCTTAACATGGGCCTCCTACGAGCAGTACTTC.

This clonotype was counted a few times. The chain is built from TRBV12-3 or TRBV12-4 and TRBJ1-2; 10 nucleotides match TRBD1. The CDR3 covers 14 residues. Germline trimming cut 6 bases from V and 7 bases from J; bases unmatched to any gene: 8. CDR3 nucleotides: TGTGCCAGCAGCGGGACAGGGGCCTATTCTGGCTACACCTTC. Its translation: CASSGTGAYSGYTF.

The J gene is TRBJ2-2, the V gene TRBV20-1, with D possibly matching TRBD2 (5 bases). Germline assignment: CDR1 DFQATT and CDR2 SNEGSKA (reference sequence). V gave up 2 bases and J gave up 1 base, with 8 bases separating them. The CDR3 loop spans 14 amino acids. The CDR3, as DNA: TGCAGTGCTAGATCCGGGGAGAACACCGGGGAGCTGTTTTTT. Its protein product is CSARSGENTGELFF.

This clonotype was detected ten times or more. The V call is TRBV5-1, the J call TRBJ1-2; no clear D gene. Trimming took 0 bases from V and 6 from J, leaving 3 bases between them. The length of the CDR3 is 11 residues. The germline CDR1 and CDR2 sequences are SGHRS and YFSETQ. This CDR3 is CASSLGNGYTF. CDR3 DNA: TGCGCCAGCAGCTTGGGGAATGGCTACACCTTC.

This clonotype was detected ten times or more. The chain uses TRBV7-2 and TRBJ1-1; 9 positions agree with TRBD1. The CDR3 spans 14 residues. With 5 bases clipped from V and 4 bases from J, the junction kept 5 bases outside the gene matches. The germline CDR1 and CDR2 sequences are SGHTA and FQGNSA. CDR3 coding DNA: TGTGCCAGCAGCCCCGGGACAGGGAGCACTGAAGCTTTCTTT. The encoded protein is CASSPGTGSTEAFF.

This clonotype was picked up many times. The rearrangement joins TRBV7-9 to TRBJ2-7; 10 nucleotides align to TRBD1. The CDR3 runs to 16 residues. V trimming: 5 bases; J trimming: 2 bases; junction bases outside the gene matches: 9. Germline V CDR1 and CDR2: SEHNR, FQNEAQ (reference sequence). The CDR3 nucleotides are TGTGCCAGCAGCCCCCGACCGGGACAGGGGACCTACGAGCAGTACTTC. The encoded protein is CASSPRPGQGTYEQYF.

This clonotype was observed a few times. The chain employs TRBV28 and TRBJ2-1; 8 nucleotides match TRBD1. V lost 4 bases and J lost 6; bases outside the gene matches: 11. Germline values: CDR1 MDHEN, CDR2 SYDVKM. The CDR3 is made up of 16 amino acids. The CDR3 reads CASSSPEGTGFNEQFF. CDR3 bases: TGTGCCAGCAGTTCCCCCGAAGGGACAGGCTTCAATGAGCAGTTCTTC.

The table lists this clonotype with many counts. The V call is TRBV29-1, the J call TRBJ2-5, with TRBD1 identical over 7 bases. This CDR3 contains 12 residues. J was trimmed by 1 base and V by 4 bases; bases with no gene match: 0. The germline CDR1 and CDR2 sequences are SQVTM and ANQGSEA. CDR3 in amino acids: CSVGQGQETQYF. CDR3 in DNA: TGCAGCGTTGGACAGGGCCAAGAGACCCAGTACTTC.

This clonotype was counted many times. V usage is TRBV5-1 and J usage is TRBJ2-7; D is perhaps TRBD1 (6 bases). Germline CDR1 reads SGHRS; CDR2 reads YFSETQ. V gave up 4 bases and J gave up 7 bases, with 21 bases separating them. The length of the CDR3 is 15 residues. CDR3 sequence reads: CASSGNPQGKGEQYF. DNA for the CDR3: TGCGCCAGCAGCGGCAACCCACAGGGAAAGGGGGAGCAGTACTTC.

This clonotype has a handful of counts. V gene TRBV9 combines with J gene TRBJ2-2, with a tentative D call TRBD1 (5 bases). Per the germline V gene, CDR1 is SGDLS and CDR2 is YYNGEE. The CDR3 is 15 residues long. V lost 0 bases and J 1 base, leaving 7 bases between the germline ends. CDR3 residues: CASSVGGLNTGELFF. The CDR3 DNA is TGTGCCAGCAGCGTAGGGGGCTTGAACACCGGGGAGCTGTTTTTT.

The CDR3 region has the DNA TGTGCCAGCAGTTTAGGCCCTTGGACATCTTACGGCTACACCTTC. Translated: CASSLGPWTSYGYTF. The genes are TRBV12-3 or TRBV12-4 and TRBJ1-2; possibly TRBD1 for D (5 bases). The V gene lost 1 base and the J gene lost 8 bases, with 17 bases spanning the gap. The CDR3 covers 15 residues.

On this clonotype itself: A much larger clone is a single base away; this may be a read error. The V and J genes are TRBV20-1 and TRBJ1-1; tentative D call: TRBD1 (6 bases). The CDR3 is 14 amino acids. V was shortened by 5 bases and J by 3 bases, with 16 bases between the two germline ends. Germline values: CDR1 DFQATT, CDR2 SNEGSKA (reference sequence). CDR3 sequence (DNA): TGCAGTGCTCGAACGGGACACCTGGACACTGAAGCTTTCTTT. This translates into CSARTGHLDTEAFF.

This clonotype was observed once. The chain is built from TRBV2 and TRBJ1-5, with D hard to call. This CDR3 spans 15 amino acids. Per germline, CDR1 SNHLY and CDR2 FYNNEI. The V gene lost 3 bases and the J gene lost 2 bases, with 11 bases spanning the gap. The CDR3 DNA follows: TGTGCCAGCAGTGATTGGCGGGCCGGCAATCAGCCCCAGCATTTT. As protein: CASSDWRAGNQPQHF.

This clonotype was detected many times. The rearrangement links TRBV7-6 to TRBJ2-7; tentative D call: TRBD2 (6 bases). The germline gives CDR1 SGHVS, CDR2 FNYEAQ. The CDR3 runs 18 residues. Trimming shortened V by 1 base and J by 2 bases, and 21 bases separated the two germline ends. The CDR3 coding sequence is TGTGCCAGCAGCTTAGTTGGGACTCAACGAATGAAGCCCTACGAGCAGTACTTC. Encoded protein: CASSLVGTQRMKPYEQYF. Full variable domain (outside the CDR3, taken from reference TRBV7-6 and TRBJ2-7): GAGVSQSPRYKVTKRGQDVALRCDPISGHVSLYWYRQALGQGPEFLTYFNYEAQQDKSGLPNDRFSAERPEGSISTLTIQRTEQRDSAMYRCASSLVGTQRMKPYEQYFGPGTRLTVT.

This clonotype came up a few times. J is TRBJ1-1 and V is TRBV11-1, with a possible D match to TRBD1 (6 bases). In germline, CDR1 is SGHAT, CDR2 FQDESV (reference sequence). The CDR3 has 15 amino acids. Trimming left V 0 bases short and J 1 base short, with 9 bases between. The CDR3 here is CASSLAGGRNTEAFF. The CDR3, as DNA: TGTGCCAGCAGCTTAGCTGGGGGCAGGAACACTGAAGCTTTCTTT. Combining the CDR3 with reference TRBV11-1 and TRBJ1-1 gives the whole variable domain EAEVAQSPRYKITEKSQAVAFWCDPISGHATLYWYRQILGQGPELLVQFQDESVVDDSQLPKDRFSAERLKGVDSTLKIQPAELGDSAMYLCASSLAGGRNTEAFFGQGTRLTVV.